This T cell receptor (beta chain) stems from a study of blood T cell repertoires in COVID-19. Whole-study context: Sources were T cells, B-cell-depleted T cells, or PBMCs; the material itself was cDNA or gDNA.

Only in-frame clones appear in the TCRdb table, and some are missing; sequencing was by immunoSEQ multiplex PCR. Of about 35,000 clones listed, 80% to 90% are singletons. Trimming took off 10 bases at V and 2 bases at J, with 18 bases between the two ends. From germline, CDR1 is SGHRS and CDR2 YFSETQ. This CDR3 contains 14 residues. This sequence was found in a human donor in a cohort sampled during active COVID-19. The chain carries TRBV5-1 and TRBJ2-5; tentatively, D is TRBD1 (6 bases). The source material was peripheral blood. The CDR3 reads CAARPGHFQETQYF. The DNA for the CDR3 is TGCGCCGCTAGGCCGGGACACTTTCAAGAGACCCAGTACTTC.